This T cell receptor (beta chain) was sequenced in a study of CD8 T cells in Susac syndrome. Study observations and caveats: The number of individuals included in the study's TCR sequencing and HLA analysis was acknowledged as relatively small.

An amount of RNA that ranged from roughly 0.5 to 1 ug was reverse transcribed with random hexamers. Coverage of TCR beta CDR3 amplification by immunoSEQ multiplex PCR extended to 54 Vbeta and 13 Jbeta. A single record per CDR3 protein comes from TCRdb applying MiXCR to the immunoSEQ multiplex PCR reads. The sample contains around 140,000 distinct CDR3 sequences, roughly 80% of which appear only once. Comments on this clonotype: Its antigen remains unknown.

Sequencing of TCR beta was undertaken in CD8+ and CD4+ T cells derived from blood. TEMRA cells were FACS-enriched, and CD8+ and CD4+ T cells were isolated negatively. The CDR3 contains 15 residues. V lost 3 bases and J 0 bases, leaving 11 bases between the germline ends. Germline V gene data show CDR1 as SGHTA and CDR2 as FQGNSA. The sequencing sample was made of CD8+ T cells from PBMCs. The sequence was collected from a human donor with multiple sclerosis. V is TRBV7-2 and J is TRBJ1-1; a possible D gene is TRBD1 (5 bases). CDR3 in DNA: TGTGCCAGCAGCTTGGGGCATCGATTGAACACTGAAGCTTTCTTT. Translated, it gives CASSLGHRLNTEAFF. Based on the CDR3 plus reference TRBV7-2 and TRBJ1-1, the full variable domain is GAGVSQSPSNKVTEKGKDVELRCDPISGHTALYWYRQSLGQGLEFLIYFQGNSAPDKSGLPSDRFSAERTGGSVSTLTIQRTQQEDSAVYLCASSLGHRLNTEAFFGQGTRLTVV.